This is a list of T cell receptor beta chains from one sample in a study of T cells after yellow fever vaccination. TCRdb processed the 5' RACE reads anew with MiXCR; each CDR3 protein has one entry. This sample has hundreds of thousands of distinct CDR3 sequences, with roughly a sixth found just once. This sample comprised PBMCs, obtained before the yellow fever booster vaccination. These receptor sequences come from a man aged 18 to 30 who received the YFV17D yellow fever vaccine. The CDR3 runs from the conserved cysteine through the conserved F or W. A D gene is named only where the DNA matches it firmly. Clone size is given for some rows only: seen once, a few or many times, or a class if the clone is expanded.

J gene,clone size,V gene,D gene,CDR3 DNA,CDR3 protein
TRBJ2-5,few,TRBV6-2/TRBV6-3,.,TGTGCCAGCAGTTGGGGGGAGGAGACCCAGTACTTC,CASSWGEETQYF
TRBJ1-2,.,TRBV6-6,.,TGTGCCAGCAGCCACGATTCCCGTGGGAGGTTCTATGGCTACACCTTC,CASSHDSRGRFYGYTF
TRBJ2-1,few,TRBV9,.,TGTGCCAGCAGCGTAGCTGGAGAGATAAGCTCCTACAATGAGCAGTTCTTC,CASSVAGEISSYNEQFF
TRBJ2-3,many,TRBV7-3,.,TGTGCCAGCTCAGACCGCGGGGGCGGAACAGATACGCAGTATTTT,CASSDRGGGTDTQYF
TRBJ1-5,few,TRBV21-1,.,TGTGCCAGCAGCAAATATCGAGGGGCCCAGGGCAATCAGCCCCAGCATTTT,CASSKYRGAQGNQPQHF
TRBJ2-3,few,TRBV10-3,TRBD2,TGTGCCATCAGACGCGGGGGGACGACAGATACGCAGTATTTT,CAIRRGGTTDTQYF
TRBJ2-3,few,TRBV5-1,TRBD1,TGCGCCAGCGCCCCGGGACAGGGAACAGATACGCAGTATTTT,CASAPGQGTDTQYF
TRBJ2-1,.,TRBV5-1,.,TGCGCCAGCAGCTTTGTCCCCTCGGCGGGCCGACACAATGAGCAGTTCTTC,CASSFVPSAGRHNEQFF
TRBJ2-1,few,TRBV6-1,TRBD1,TGTGCCAGCAGACAGGACAGGGGGGGCGGGAAAGAGCAGTTCTTC,CASRQDRGGGKEQFF
TRBJ1-5,.,TRBV20-1,.,TGCAGTGCCTCGAACGCAGGGGAGGTGGGCAATCAGCCCCAGCATTTT,CSASNAGEVGNQPQHF
TRBJ1-2,few,TRBV12-3/TRBV12-4,.,TGTGCCAGCAGGGGGTGGGGATCGACTAACTATGGCTACACCTTC,CASRGWGSTNYGYTF
TRBJ2-1,.,TRBV6-5,.,TGTGCCAGCAGGCGGTCTTGGAATGAGCAGTTCTTC,CASRRSWNEQFF
TRBJ2-2,.,TRBV20-1,.,TGCAGTGCTAGGGACATTTTGACCACCGGGGAGCTGTTTTTT,CSARDILTTGELFF
TRBJ1-2,.,TRBV6-6,.,TGTGCCAGCAGTTCCGTGCGGGGCAATGGCTACACCTTC,CASSSVRGNGYTF
TRBJ2-5,.,TRBV29-1,.,TGCAGCGTTGTGGGGGCTGAGACCCAGTACTTC,CSVVGAETQYF
TRBJ2-1,.,TRBV6-5,.,TGTGCCAGCAGTTTGGGGGGGCAGGATGAGCAGTTCTTC,CASSLGGQDEQFF
TRBJ1-2,few,TRBV7-3,.,TGTGCCAGCAGCTTGGACAGCGACTATGGCTACACCTTC,CASSLDSDYGYTF
TRBJ1-5,few,TRBV3-1,TRBD1,TGTGCCGCGACGTCGACAGGGGCGGGTCAGCCCCAGCATTTT,CAATSTGAGQPQHF
TRBJ1-1,few,TRBV7-3,.,TGTGCCAGCAGCACCGAAACCACAGGGTCCGGTAGGGCTGAAGCTTTCTTT,CASSTETTGSGRAEAFF
TRBJ2-2,many,TRBV5-6,TRBD2,TGTGCCAGCAGCTTGAGCGGGGGCAGGGAGCTGTTTTTT,CASSLSGGRELFF
TRBJ1-6,few,TRBV20-1,TRBD1,TGCAGTGCTACCGGGACAGGGGTATCACCCCTCCACTTT,CSATGTGVSPLHF
TRBJ1-5,few,TRBV6-5,TRBD1,TGTGCCAGCAGTTACACGGGACAGATCAATCAGCCCCAGCATTTT,CASSYTGQINQPQHF
TRBJ2-7,many,TRBV4-1,TRBD2,TGCGCCAGCAGCGCCCGGAGGTCAGCGGGGGGTGGCTACGAGCAGTACTTC,CASSARRSAGGGYEQYF
TRBJ2-7,few,TRBV6-2/TRBV6-3,TRBD1,TGTGCCAGCAGTGACCCGACAGGGGGTTCCTACGAGCAGTACTTC,CASSDPTGGSYEQYF
TRBJ2-3,.,TRBV7-8,.,TGTGCCAGCAGCCCGGATCTCGGTGGGGATACGCAGTATTTT,CASSPDLGGDTQYF